This T cell receptor (beta chain) was captured in a study of cytomegalovirus exposure and HLA in healthy donors. From germline, CDR1 is SEHNR and CDR2 FQNEAQ (reference sequence). J lost 7 bases, V lost 7 bases, and 13 bases had no gene match. The CDR3 is 15 residues long. Researchers ran the PCR with 60 Vbeta and 13 Jbeta primers. The assay was immunoSEQ multiplex PCR, and TCRdb's table has in-frame clones only and misses some. The sample contains about 110,000 clones, approximately 80% of which appear only once. The sequenced material came from PBMCs. The chain recombines TRBV7-9 with TRBJ2-1, with 7 bases identical to TRBD2. This sequence was found in a human donor in good health. The CDR3: CASKEWEGTLNEQFF. In DNA, the CDR3 is TGTGCCAGCAAAGAATGGGAGGGTACCCTAAATGAGCAGTTCTTC.